These T cell receptor beta chains were read from a single sample in a study of blood T cells in healthy people across ages. TCRdb re-called the 5' RACE reads through MiXCR, storing one row per CDR3 protein. This table holds 1.5 million to 2 million distinct CDR3 sequences, about 30% found once. The sequencing input was blood. These receptors all stem from a woman in her twenties or thirties in good health. Both conserved end residues are part of each CDR3. The order of the fields is D gene, V gene, clone size, CDR3 length, J gene, CDR3 DNA, CDR3 protein. A D gene is named only where the DNA matches it firmly. Where a row states a size, it is once, few, many or the class of an expanded clone; other rows omit it.

D gene: -
V gene: TRBV27
clone size: many
CDR3 length: 15
J gene: TRBJ2-1
CDR3 DNA: TGTGCCAGCAGTTCCTCGCCGAGCTCCTACAATGAGCAGTTCTTC
CDR3 protein: CASSSSPSSYNEQFF

D gene: -
V gene: TRBV6-1
clone size: many
CDR3 length: 16
J gene: TRBJ1-2
CDR3 DNA: TGTGCCAGCAGTGAAGGGGCCCCAGGGACCTTCTATGGCTACACCTTC
CDR3 protein: CASSEGAPGTFYGYTF

D gene: TRBD1
V gene: TRBV13
clone size: -
CDR3 length: 14
J gene: TRBJ2-1
CDR3 DNA: TGTGCCAGCAGCTCACAGGGGGCAAGAAATGAGCAGTTCTTC
CDR3 protein: CASSSQGARNEQFF

D gene: TRBD1
V gene: TRBV7-9
clone size: -
CDR3 length: 15
J gene: TRBJ1-4
CDR3 DNA: TGTGCCAGCAGCCCGAACAGGGGAACTAATGAAAAACGGTTTTTT
CDR3 protein: CASSPNRGTNEKRFF

D gene: -
V gene: TRBV27
clone size: many
CDR3 length: 16
J gene: TRBJ2-7
CDR3 DNA: TGTGCCAGCAAAGGTCGTGGGGCTACATTTGTCGGGGAGCAGTACTTC
CDR3 protein: CASKGRGATFVGEQYF

D gene: -
V gene: TRBV29-1
clone size: -
CDR3 length: 11
J gene: TRBJ2-7
CDR3 DNA: TGCAGCGTTTTTACCTGGAACGAGCAGTACTTC
CDR3 protein: CSVFTWNEQYF

D gene: -
V gene: TRBV18
clone size: -
CDR3 length: 16
J gene: TRBJ2-1
CDR3 DNA: TGTGCCAGCTCACCAAAGGGGGGCGGACAGTTCAATGAGCAGTTCTTC
CDR3 protein: CASSPKGGGQFNEQFF

D gene: -
V gene: TRBV2
clone size: -
CDR3 length: 16
J gene: TRBJ2-7
CDR3 DNA: TGTGCCAGCAGTGAAATGGGGGCGACCGGCTCCTACGAGCAGTACTTC
CDR3 protein: CASSEMGATGSYEQYF

D gene: TRBD1
V gene: TRBV5-1
clone size: -
CDR3 length: 16
J gene: TRBJ1-1
CDR3 DNA: TGCGCCAGCAGGCCCGTGGAGGGGGCCATGAACACTGAAGCTTTCTTT
CDR3 protein: CASRPVEGAMNTEAFF

D gene: -
V gene: TRBV7-8
clone size: once
CDR3 length: 14
J gene: TRBJ1-1
CDR3 DNA: TGTGCCAGCAGCTTTAACCGGTCCGACACTGAAGCTTTCTTT
CDR3 protein: CASSFNRSDTEAFF

D gene: -
V gene: TRBV7-9
clone size: few
CDR3 length: 12
J gene: TRBJ2-1
CDR3 DNA: TGTGCCAGCAGCTTTGCCCCAGAGACCCAGTTCTTC
CDR3 protein: CASSFAPETQFF

D gene: -
V gene: TRBV10-1
clone size: -
CDR3 length: 14
J gene: TRBJ2-1
CDR3 DNA: TGCGCCAGCAGTGAGGGGGAGGTAGGCGATGAGCAGTTCTTC
CDR3 protein: CASSEGEVGDEQFF

D gene: -
V gene: TRBV7-2
clone size: many
CDR3 length: 16
J gene: TRBJ1-4
CDR3 DNA: TGTGCCAGCACCACCACAGGGACCTCCCTTAATGAAAAACTGTTTTTT
CDR3 protein: CASTTTGTSLNEKLFF

D gene: -
V gene: TRBV29-1
clone size: few
CDR3 length: 12
J gene: TRBJ2-7
CDR3 DNA: TGCAGCGTTAGAGGACTTTCCTACGAGCAGTACTTC
CDR3 protein: CSVRGLSYEQYF

D gene: -
V gene: TRBV5-1
clone size: few
CDR3 length: 16
J gene: TRBJ2-3
CDR3 DNA: TGCGCCAGCAGCTTTACAGGGGAAGCGGGATCAGATACGCAGTATTTT
CDR3 protein: CASSFTGEAGSDTQYF

D gene: TRBD2
V gene: TRBV4-1
clone size: -
CDR3 length: 17
J gene: TRBJ2-5
CDR3 DNA: TGCGCCAGCAGCCAAGGGCCTGTAGCGGGGGCGAGCGAGACCCAGTACTTC
CDR3 protein: CASSQGPVAGASETQYF

D gene: -
V gene: TRBV2
clone size: -
CDR3 length: 17
J gene: TRBJ2-1
CDR3 DNA: TGTGCCAGCAGTGAGCGACCCTATCTAAGCTCCTACAATGTGCAGTTCTTC
CDR3 protein: CASSERPYLSSYNVQFF

D gene: -
V gene: TRBV20-1
clone size: many
CDR3 length: 12
J gene: TRBJ2-1
CDR3 DNA: TGCAGTGCTAGAGGGAATGAAAATGAGCAGTTCTTC
CDR3 protein: CSARGNENEQFF

D gene: -
V gene: TRBV20-1
clone size: few
CDR3 length: 16
J gene: TRBJ2-1
CDR3 DNA: TGCAGTGCTAGGAGTTCGGGCGGGATCTCCTACAATGAGCAGTTCTTC
CDR3 protein: CSARSSGGISYNEQFF

D gene: -
V gene: TRBV28
clone size: few
CDR3 length: 14
J gene: TRBJ2-1
CDR3 DNA: TGTGCCAGCAGTTCCATAGTAGCATTCGATAATAAGTTCTTC
CDR3 protein: CASSSIVAFDNKFF

D gene: TRBD1
V gene: TRBV29-1
clone size: -
CDR3 length: 11
J gene: TRBJ1-1
CDR3 DNA: TGCAGCGCCAGGGGGAACTCTGAAGCTTTCTTT
CDR3 protein: CSARGNSEAFF

D gene: -
V gene: TRBV9
clone size: few
CDR3 length: 16
J gene: TRBJ2-3
CDR3 DNA: TGTGCCAGCAGCGTAGTAGGAGGGTACGGCACAGATACGCAGTATTTT
CDR3 protein: CASSVVGGYGTDTQYF

D gene: TRBD1
V gene: TRBV30
clone size: few
CDR3 length: 12
J gene: TRBJ1-1
CDR3 DNA: TGTGCCCAGGGACAGGGTGGGTCTGAAGCTTTCTTT
CDR3 protein: CAQGQGGSEAFF

D gene: -
V gene: TRBV7-2
clone size: -
CDR3 length: 16
J gene: TRBJ2-3
CDR3 DNA: TGTGCCAGCAGCTCAATTCGCGCGGGATACACAGATACGCAGTATTTT
CDR3 protein: CASSSIRAGYTDTQYF

D gene: TRBD2
V gene: TRBV4-1
clone size: -
CDR3 length: 14
J gene: TRBJ2-1
CDR3 DNA: TGCGCCAGCAGCCGAGGGCGCGGGAGGGGGGAGCAGTTCTTC
CDR3 protein: CASSRGRGRGEQFF

D gene: -
V gene: TRBV20-1
clone size: -
CDR3 length: 14
J gene: TRBJ2-7
CDR3 DNA: TGCAGTGCTAGAACTCGGGACTCCCCCTACGAGCAGTACTTC
CDR3 protein: CSARTRDSPYEQYF

D gene: TRBD1
V gene: TRBV29-1
clone size: many
CDR3 length: 13
J gene: TRBJ2-5
CDR3 DNA: TGCAGCGTCGGGGACAGGGGCTCAGAGACCCAGTACTTC
CDR3 protein: CSVGDRGSETQYF

D gene: TRBD1
V gene: TRBV28
clone size: few
CDR3 length: 16
J gene: TRBJ1-2
CDR3 DNA: TGTGCCAGCAGGAGGACCGGGACAGGGAACGGCTATGGCTACACCTTC
CDR3 protein: CASRRTGTGNGYGYTF

D gene: TRBD1
V gene: TRBV3-1
clone size: few
CDR3 length: 15
J gene: TRBJ1-2
CDR3 DNA: TGTGCCAGCAGCCATACGGGACAGGGGCCGTATGGCTACACCTTC
CDR3 protein: CASSHTGQGPYGYTF

D gene: -
V gene: TRBV6-5
clone size: -
CDR3 length: 14
J gene: TRBJ2-7
CDR3 DNA: TGTGTCAGCAGCCGAGGGGACGGAACCTACGAGCAGTACTTC
CDR3 protein: CVSSRGDGTYEQYF

D gene: TRBD1
V gene: TRBV29-1
clone size: few
CDR3 length: 11
J gene: TRBJ1-1
CDR3 DNA: TGCAGCGCCGACAGGGGGGCGGAAGCTTTCTTT
CDR3 protein: CSADRGAEAFF

D gene: TRBD1
V gene: TRBV6-1
clone size: many
CDR3 length: 18
J gene: TRBJ2-6
CDR3 DNA: TGTGCCAGCGGAACTGGACAGGAAACTCTCTCTGGGGCCAACGTCCTGACTTTC
CDR3 protein: CASGTGQETLSGANVLTF

D gene: -
V gene: TRBV2
clone size: -
CDR3 length: 12
J gene: TRBJ1-2
CDR3 DNA: TGTGCCAGCAGTGGAGTAGGGGCTGGCTACACCTTC
CDR3 protein: CASSGVGAGYTF

D gene: TRBD2
V gene: TRBV12-3/TRBV12-4
clone size: few
CDR3 length: 20
J gene: TRBJ2-1
CDR3 DNA: TGTGCCAGCAGTTTCCGAGGACTAGCATCCCTAGGGAGCTCCTACAATGAGCAGTTCTTC
CDR3 protein: CASSFRGLASLGSSYNEQFF

D gene: -
V gene: TRBV20-1
clone size: -
CDR3 length: 14
J gene: TRBJ2-5
CDR3 DNA: TGCAGTGCTAGAGGGAAGGCGGGTCGGGAGACCCAGTACTTC
CDR3 protein: CSARGKAGRETQYF

D gene: TRBD1
V gene: TRBV20-1
clone size: many
CDR3 length: 13
J gene: TRBJ1-2
CDR3 DNA: TGCAGTGCGGCCCGACAGGGGGCCGGCGGCTACACCTTC
CDR3 protein: CSAARQGAGGYTF

D gene: -
V gene: TRBV7-2
clone size: -
CDR3 length: 15
J gene: TRBJ2-5
CDR3 DNA: TGTGCCAGCAACTTGGTTTGGGGGAGTTTGGAGACCCAGTACTTC
CDR3 protein: CASNLVWGSLETQYF

D gene: -
V gene: TRBV14
clone size: many
CDR3 length: 14
J gene: TRBJ2-7
CDR3 DNA: TGTGCCAGCAGCCAAGGAACACAGTTCTACGAGCAGTACTTC
CDR3 protein: CASSQGTQFYEQYF

D gene: -
V gene: TRBV5-6
clone size: -
CDR3 length: 17
J gene: TRBJ2-1
CDR3 DNA: TGTGCCAGCAGCCCCCTCCCCCGCCAGGGGGGTGTTAGTGAGCAGTTCTTC
CDR3 protein: CASSPLPRQGGVSEQFF

D gene: -
V gene: TRBV6-5
clone size: few
CDR3 length: 13
J gene: TRBJ2-1
CDR3 DNA: TGTGCCAGCAGTTACGCCCAAGACAATGAGCAGTTCTTC
CDR3 protein: CASSYAQDNEQFF

D gene: -
V gene: TRBV27
clone size: few
CDR3 length: 15
J gene: TRBJ1-1
CDR3 DNA: TGTGCCAGCAGTTTACGGGGGGTACGGAACACTGAAGCTTTCTTT
CDR3 protein: CASSLRGVRNTEAFF

D gene: TRBD1
V gene: TRBV12-3/TRBV12-4
clone size: few
CDR3 length: 13
J gene: TRBJ2-3
CDR3 DNA: TGTGCCAGCAGTGCGAGACAGGGGGCTACGCAGTATTTT
CDR3 protein: CASSARQGATQYF

D gene: -
V gene: TRBV25-1
clone size: few
CDR3 length: 15
J gene: TRBJ2-5
CDR3 DNA: TGTGCCAGCAGTGAACCAGGGTCCGGCCAAGAGACCCAGTACTTC
CDR3 protein: CASSEPGSGQETQYF

D gene: TRBD2
V gene: TRBV9
clone size: few
CDR3 length: 16
J gene: TRBJ2-1
CDR3 DNA: TGTGCCAGCAGCACCTCCGGGACTAGCGTATACAATGAGCAGTTCTTC
CDR3 protein: CASSTSGTSVYNEQFF

D gene: -
V gene: TRBV28
clone size: -
CDR3 length: 12
J gene: TRBJ2-5
CDR3 DNA: TGTGCCAACAGTCCCCCCCGGCAGACCCAGTACTTC
CDR3 protein: CANSPPRQTQYF

D gene: TRBD2
V gene: TRBV9
clone size: -
CDR3 length: 19
J gene: TRBJ2-3
CDR3 DNA: TGTGCCAGCAGCGCGAGGGGCCCTAGCGGGGGTTCTTACACAGATACGCAGTATTTT
CDR3 protein: CASSARGPSGGSYTDTQYF

D gene: -
V gene: TRBV6-6
clone size: -
CDR3 length: 15
J gene: TRBJ2-7
CDR3 DNA: TGTGCCAGCAGTGCCTGGGGACTGCTGTCCTACGAGCAGTACTTC
CDR3 protein: CASSAWGLLSYEQYF